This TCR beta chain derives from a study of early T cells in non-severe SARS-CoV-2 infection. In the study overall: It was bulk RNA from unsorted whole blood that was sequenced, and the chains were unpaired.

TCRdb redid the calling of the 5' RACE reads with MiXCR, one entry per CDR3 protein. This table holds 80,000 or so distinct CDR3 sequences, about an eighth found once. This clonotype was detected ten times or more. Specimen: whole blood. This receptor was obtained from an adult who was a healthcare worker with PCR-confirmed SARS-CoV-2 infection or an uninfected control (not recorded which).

CDR3 sequence: CSVEDGGGNGEQYF. The CDR3 DNA reads as TGCAGCGTTGAAGATGGAGGGGGCAATGGCGAGCAGTACTTC. This chain uses TRBV29-1 with TRBJ2-7; TRBD1 might be the D (7 bases). Germline CDR1 is SQVTM and CDR2 is ANQGSEA. Trimming took off 0 bases at V and 6 bases at J, with 15 bases between the two ends. This CDR3 spans 14 amino acids.